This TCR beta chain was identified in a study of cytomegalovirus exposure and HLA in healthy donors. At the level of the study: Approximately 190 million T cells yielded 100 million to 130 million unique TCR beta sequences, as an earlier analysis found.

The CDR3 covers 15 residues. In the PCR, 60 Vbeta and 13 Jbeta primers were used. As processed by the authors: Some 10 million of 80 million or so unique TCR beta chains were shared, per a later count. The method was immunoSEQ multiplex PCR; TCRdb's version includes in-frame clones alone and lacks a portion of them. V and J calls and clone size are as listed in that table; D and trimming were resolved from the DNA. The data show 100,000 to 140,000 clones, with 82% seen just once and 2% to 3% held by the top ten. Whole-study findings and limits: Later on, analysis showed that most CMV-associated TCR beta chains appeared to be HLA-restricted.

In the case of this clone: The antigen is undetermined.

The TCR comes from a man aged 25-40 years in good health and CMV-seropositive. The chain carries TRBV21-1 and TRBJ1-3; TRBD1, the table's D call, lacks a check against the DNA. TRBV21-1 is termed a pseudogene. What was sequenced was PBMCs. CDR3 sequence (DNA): TGTGCCAGCAGCAAACCCGGGACAGGGGGAAACACCATATATTTT. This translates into CASSKPGTGGNTIYF.